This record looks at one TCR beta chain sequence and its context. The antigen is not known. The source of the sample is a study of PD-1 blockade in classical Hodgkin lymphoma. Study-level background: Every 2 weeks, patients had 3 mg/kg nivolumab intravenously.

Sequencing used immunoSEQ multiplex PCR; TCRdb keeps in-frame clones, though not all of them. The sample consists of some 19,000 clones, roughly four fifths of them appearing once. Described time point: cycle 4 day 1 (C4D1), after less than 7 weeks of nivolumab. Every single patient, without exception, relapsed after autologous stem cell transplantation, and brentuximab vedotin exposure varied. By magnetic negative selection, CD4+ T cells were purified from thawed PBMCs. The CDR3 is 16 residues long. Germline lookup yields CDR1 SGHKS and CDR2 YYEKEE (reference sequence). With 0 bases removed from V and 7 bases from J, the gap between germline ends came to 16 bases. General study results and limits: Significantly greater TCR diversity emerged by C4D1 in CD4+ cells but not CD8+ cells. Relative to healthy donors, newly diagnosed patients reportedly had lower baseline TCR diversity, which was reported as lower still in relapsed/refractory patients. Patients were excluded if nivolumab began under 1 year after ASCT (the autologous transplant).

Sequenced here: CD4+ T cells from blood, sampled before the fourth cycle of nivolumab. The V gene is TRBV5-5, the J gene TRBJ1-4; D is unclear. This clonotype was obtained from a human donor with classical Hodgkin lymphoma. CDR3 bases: TGTGCCAGCAGCTTGGCTGGGTGGACGTCTGTTGAAAAACTGTTTTTT. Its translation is CASSLAGWTSVEKLFF.